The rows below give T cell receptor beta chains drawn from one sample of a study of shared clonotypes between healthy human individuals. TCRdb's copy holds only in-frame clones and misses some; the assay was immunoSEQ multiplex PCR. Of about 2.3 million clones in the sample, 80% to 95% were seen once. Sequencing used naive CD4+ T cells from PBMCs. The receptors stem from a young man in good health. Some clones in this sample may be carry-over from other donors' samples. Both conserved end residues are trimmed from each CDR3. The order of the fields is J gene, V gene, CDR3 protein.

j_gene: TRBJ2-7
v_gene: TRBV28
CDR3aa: ASSGRLIASEQY

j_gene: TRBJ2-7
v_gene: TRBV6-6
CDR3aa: ASSNDHLGEQY

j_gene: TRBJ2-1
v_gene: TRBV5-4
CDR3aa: ASSWGQLAGVYEQF

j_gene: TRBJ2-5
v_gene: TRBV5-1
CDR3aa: ASSLGDRGPQETQY

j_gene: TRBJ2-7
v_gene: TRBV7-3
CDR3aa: ASSLGTSGTGPYEQY

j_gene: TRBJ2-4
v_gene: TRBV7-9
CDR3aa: ASSLGAAQNIQY

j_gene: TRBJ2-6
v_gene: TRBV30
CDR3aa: AWTGISLSGANVLT

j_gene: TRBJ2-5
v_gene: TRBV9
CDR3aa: ASSAKGTQY

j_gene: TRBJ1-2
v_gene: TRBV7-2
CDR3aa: ASSLLGVNGYT

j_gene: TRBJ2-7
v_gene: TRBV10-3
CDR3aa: AISGTGGVYEQY

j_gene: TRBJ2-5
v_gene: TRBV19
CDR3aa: ASGGTGAQETQY

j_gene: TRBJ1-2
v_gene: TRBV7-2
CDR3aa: ASSLGGDRVYYGYT

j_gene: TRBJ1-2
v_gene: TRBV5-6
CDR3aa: ASSRPQARHGYT

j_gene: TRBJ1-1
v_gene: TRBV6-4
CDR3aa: ASTPSPDSLEAF

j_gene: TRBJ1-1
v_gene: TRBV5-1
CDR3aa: ASSLVGGVNTEAF

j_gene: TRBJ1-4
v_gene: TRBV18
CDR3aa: ASSSDRHEKLF

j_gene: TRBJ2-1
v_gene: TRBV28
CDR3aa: ASSPRGGKYEQF

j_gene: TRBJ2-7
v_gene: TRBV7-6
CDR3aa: ASSLELGGSVYEQY

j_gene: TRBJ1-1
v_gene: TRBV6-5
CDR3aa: ASSDRGPTEAF

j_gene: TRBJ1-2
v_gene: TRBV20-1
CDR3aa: SPRRNYGYT

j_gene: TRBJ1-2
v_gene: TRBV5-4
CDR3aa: ASSGTGGYGYT

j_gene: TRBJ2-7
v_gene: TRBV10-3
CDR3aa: AISASVGSTGGTYEQY

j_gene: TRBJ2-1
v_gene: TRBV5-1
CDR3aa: ASSGGQDFYNEQF

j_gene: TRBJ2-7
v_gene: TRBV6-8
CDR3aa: ASSSSCPVAYEQY

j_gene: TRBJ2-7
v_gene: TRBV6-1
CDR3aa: ATRGGSLYEQY

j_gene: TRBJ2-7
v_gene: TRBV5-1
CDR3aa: ASSLGPDGVLYEQY

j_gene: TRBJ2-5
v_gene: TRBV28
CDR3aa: ASSPPIRGLEETQY

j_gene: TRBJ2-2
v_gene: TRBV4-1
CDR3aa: ASSQAQFRLASTGELF

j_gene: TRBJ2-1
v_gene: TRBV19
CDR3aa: ASSIGAQYNEQF

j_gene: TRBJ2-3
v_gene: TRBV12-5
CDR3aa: ASGSPADTQY

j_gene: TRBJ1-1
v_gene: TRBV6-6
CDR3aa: ASSNRDLPAF

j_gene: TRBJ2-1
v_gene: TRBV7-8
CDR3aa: ASHTSGDILYNEQF

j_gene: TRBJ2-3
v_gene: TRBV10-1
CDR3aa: ATSDFGTTTDTQY

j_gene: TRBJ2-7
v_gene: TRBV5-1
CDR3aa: ASSPLAGGPYEQY

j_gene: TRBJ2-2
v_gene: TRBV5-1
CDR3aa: ASSFTGWGTGELF

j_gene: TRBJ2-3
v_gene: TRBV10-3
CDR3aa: AISDPGLAGGDTQY

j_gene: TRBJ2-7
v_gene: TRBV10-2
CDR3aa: ASSENRVEQY

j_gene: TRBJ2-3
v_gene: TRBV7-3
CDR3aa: ASSLRPSPLTDTQY

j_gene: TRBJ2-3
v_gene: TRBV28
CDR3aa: ASSFLLAGEGKDTQY